This T cell receptor (beta chain) was recovered during a study of cytomegalovirus exposure and HLA in healthy donors. Study findings and constraints: Upon later analysis, TCR association rates were observed to vary by HLA locus, being highest for DRB1 and lowest for HLA-C. A prior analysis recorded that most TCR beta V segments were productive about 87% or about 30% of the time. Using the classifier, cytomegalovirus status was reportedly diagnosed with high specificity and sensitivity.

The junction had 8 bases not matched to a gene; V was cut back by 0 bases and J by 17 bases. The CDR3 is 13 amino acids. CDR1 and CDR2 from the germline V gene are SGHDT and YYEEEE. 60 Vbeta and 13 Jbeta primers were used in PCR. The data were produced by immunoSEQ multiplex PCR, yet TCRdb's version contains in-frame clones alone and is incomplete. The sample totals 35,000 to 45,000 clones. With respect to this clone: Antigen: not known.

Donors were nominally healthy when sampled, though unrecorded immune exposures were likely. The chain joins TRBV5-6 to TRBJ1-6; TRBD1 aligns across 7 bases. Sequenced input: PBMCs. This receptor was taken from a woman aged 25 to 39 in good health and CMV-seropositive. CDR3 in amino acids: CASSLGPGQEVHF. The CDR3 region has the DNA TGTGCCAGCAGCTTGGGACCTGGACAGGAAGTCCACTTT.